One TCR beta chain is described in this entry. The V gene's germline CDR1 is KGHSH and CDR2 LQKENI. The CDR3 is 17 amino acids. Trimming removed 0 bases from V and 2 bases from J; junction bases left unmatched: 10. Repertoires were generated with immunoSEQ multiplex PCR, while TCRdb's copy carries only in-frame clones and drops some. Of 91,000 or so clones in the sample, about 86% are singletons; the top ten hold 15%. The data derive from a study of blood T cell repertoires in COVID-19. The chain couples TRBV18 to TRBJ2-7; 7 nucleotides agree with TRBD2. The sequence derives from a human donor in a cohort sampled during active COVID-19. The sample comprised peripheral blood. The CDR3 is CASSPPIGEGTTYEQYF. The CDR3 DNA reads as TGTGCCAGCTCACCACCAATCGGGGAGGGGACCACCTACGAGCAGTACTTC.